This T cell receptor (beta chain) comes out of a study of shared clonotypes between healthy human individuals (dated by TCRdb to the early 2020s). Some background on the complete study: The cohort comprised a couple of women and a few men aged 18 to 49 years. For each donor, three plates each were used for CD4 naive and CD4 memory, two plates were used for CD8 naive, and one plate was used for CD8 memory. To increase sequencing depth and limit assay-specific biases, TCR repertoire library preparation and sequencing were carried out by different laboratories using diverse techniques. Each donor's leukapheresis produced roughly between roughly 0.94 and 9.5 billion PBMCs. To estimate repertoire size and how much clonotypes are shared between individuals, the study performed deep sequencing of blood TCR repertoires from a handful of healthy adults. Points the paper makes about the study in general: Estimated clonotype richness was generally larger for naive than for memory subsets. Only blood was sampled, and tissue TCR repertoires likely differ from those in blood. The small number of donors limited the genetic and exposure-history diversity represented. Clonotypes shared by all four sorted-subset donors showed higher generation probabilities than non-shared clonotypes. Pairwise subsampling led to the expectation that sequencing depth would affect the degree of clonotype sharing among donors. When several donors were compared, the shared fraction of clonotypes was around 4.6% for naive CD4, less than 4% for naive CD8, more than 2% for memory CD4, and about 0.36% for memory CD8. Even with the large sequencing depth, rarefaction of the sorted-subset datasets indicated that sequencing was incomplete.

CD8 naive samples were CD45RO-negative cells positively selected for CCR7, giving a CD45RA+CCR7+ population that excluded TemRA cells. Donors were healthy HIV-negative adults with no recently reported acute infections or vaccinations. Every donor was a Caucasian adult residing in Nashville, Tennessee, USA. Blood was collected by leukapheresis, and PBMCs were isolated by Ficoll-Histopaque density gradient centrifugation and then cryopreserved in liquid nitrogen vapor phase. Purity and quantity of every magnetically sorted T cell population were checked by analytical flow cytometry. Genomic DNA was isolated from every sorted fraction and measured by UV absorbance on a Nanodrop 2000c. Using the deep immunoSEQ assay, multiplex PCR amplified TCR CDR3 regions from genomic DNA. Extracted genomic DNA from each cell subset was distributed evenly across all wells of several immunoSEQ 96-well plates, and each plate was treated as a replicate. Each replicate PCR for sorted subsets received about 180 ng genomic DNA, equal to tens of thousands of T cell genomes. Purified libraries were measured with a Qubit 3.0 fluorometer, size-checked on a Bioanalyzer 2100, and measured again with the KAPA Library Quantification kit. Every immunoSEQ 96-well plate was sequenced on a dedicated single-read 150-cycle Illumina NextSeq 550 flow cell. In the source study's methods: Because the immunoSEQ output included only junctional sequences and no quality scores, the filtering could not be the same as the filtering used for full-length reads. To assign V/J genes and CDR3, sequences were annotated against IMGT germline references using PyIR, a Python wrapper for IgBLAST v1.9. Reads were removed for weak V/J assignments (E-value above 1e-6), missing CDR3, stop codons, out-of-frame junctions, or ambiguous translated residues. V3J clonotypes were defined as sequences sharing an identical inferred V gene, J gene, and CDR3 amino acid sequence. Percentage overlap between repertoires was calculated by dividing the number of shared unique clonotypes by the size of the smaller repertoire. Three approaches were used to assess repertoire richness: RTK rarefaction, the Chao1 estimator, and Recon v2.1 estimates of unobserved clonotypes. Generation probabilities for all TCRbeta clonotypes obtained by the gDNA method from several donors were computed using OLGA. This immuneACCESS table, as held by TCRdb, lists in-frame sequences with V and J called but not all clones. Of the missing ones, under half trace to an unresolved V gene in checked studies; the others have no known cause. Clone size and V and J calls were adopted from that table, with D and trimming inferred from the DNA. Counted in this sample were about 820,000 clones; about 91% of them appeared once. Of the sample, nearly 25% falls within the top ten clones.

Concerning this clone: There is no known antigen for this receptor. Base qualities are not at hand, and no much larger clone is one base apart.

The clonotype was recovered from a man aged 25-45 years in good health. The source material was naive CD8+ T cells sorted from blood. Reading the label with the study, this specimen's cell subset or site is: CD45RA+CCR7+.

The encoded CDR3 is CSAMDYTEAFF. The DNA sequence follows: TGCAGTGCTATGGATTACACTGAAGCTTTCTTT. The receptor chain draws on TRBV20-1 and TRBJ1-1; a confident D gene designation cannot be given. The germline V gene (reference sequence) sets CDR1 to DFQATT and CDR2 to SNEGSKA. V and J lose 4 bases and 3 bases, and a span of 6 bases separates them. CDR3 length: 11 amino acids, cysteine to phenylalanine. The only DNA kept is the CDR3, 33 bases in frame from the first base.